This T cell receptor (beta chain) was documented in a study of blood T cell repertoires in COVID-19. Measured with immunoSEQ multiplex PCR; TCRdb has only the in-frame clones, and not every one. The sample shows about 8,300 clones, around 90% of them seen only once. Germline-derived CDR1 and CDR2 are MNHEY and SMNVEV (reference sequence). This CDR3 spans 16 amino acids. V dropped 0 bases and J dropped 6 bases, with 18 bases sitting between them. The receptor's source is a human donor in a cohort sampled during active COVID-19. V and J are TRBV27 and TRBJ2-7, with D perhaps matching TRBD1 (5 bases). Input material: peripheral blood. The CDR3 protein is CASSLSSGFLFREQYF. The CDR3 DNA reads TGTGCCAGCAGTTTATCCTCAGGGTTTTTGTTCCGCGAGCAGTACTTC.